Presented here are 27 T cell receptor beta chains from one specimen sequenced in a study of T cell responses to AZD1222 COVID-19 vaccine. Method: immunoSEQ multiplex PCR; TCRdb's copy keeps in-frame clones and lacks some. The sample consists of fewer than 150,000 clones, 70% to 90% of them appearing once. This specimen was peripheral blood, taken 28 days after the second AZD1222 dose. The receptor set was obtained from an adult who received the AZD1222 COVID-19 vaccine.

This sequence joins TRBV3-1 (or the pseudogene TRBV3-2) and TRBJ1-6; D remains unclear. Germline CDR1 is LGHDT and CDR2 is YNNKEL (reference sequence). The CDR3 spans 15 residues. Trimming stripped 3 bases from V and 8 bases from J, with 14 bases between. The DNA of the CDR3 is TGTGCCAGCAGCCACCGGGAAATCGGGGATTCACCCCTCCACTTT. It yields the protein CASSHREIGDSPLHF.

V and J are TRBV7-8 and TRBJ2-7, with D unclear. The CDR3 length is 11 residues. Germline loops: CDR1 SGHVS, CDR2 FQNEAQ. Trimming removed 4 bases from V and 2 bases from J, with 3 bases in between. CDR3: CASSSTYEQYF. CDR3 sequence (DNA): TGTGCCAGCAGCTCGACCTACGAGCAGTACTTC.

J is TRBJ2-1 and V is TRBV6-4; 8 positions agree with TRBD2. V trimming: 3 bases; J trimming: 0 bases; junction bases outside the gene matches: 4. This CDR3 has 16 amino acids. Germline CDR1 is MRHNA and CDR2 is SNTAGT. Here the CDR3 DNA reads TGTGCCAGCAGTGATACTCGGGGGGGCTCCTACAATGAGCAGTTCTTC. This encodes CASSDTRGGSYNEQFF.

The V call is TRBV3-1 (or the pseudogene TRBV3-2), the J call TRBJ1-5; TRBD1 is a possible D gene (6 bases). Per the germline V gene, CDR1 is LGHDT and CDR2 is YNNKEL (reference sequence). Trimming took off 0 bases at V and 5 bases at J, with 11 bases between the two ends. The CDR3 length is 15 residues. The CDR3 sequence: CASSQDQGFHQPQHF. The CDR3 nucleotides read TGTGCCAGCAGCCAAGATCAGGGGTTCCATCAGCCCCAGCATTTT.

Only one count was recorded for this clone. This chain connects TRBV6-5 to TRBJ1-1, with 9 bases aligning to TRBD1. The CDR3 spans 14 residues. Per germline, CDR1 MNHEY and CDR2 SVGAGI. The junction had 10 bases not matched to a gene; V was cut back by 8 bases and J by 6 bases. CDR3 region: CASFVQGAGAEAFF. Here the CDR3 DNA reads TGTGCCAGCTTCGTACAGGGGGCTGGAGCTGAAGCTTTCTTT.

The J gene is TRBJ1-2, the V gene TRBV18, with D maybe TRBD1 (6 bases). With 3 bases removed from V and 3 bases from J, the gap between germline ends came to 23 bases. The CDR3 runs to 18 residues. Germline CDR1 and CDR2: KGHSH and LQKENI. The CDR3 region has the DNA TGTGCCAGCTCACCCCTAATGATGTTCGGGGGGCGCGACTATGGCTACACCTTC. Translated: CASSPLMMFGGRDYGYTF.

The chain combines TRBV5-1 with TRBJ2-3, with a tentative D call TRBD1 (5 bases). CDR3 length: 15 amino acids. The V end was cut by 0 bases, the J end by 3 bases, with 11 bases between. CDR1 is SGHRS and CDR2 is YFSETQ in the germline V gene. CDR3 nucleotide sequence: TGCGCCAGCAGCTTGGATATCAGGGCAACAGATACGCAGTATTTT. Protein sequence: CASSLDIRATDTQYF.

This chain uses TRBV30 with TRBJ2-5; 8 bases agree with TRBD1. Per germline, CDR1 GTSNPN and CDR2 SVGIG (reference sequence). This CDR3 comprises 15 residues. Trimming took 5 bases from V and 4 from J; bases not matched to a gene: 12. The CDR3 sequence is CAWGGGQGWGETQYF. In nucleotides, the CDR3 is TGTGCCTGGGGGGGTGGACAGGGCTGGGGAGAGACCCAGTACTTC.

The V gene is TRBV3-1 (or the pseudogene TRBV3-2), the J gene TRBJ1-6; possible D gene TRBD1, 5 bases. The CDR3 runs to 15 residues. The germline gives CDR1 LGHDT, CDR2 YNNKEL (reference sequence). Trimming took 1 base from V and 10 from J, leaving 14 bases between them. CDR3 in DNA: TGTGCCAGCAGCCAAGCAGCAGCGGGGGGATCACCCCTCCACTTT. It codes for CASSQAAAGGSPLHF.

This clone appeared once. DNA of the CDR3: TGCGCCAGCAGCTGGGACAGTGGCTCTGGGGCCAACGTCCTGACTTTC. Translation: CASSWDSGSGANVLTF. The V gene is TRBV5-1, the J gene TRBJ2-6; 7 bases agree with TRBD1. Trimming removed 3 bases from V and 0 bases from J; junction bases left unmatched: 3. Germline V lookup: CDR1 SGHRS, CDR2 YFSETQ. This CDR3 contains 16 residues.

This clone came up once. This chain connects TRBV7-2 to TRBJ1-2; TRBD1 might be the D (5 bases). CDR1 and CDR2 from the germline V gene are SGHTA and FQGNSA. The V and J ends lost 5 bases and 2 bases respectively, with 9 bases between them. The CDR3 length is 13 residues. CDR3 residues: CASSHDSNYGYTF. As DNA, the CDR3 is TGTGCCAGCAGCCACGACAGCAACTATGGCTACACCTTC.

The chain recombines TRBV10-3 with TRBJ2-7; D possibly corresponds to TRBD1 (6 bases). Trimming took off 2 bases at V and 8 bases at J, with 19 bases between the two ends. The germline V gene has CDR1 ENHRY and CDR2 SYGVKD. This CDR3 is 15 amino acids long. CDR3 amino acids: CAISEGTSGGRQQYF. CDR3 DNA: TGTGCCATCAGTGAGGGGACGAGTGGGGGCAGGCAGCAGTACTTC.

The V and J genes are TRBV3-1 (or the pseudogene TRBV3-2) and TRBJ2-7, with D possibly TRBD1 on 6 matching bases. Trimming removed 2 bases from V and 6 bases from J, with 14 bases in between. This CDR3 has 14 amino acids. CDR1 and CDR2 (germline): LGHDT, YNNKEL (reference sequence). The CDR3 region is CASSQIPQGSEQYF. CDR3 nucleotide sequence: TGTGCCAGCAGCCAAATTCCACAGGGATCCGAGCAGTACTTC.

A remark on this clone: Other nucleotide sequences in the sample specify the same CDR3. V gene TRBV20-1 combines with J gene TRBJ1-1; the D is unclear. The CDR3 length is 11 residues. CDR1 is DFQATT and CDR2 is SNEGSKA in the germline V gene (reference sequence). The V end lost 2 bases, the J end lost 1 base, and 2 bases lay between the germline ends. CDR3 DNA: TGCAGTGCTAGACCGAACACTGAAGCTTTCTTT. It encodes CSARPNTEAFF.

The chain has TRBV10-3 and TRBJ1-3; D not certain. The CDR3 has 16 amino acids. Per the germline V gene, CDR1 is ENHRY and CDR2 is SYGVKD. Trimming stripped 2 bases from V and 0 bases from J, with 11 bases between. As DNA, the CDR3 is TGTGCCATCAGTGAGCAGATGGGGATCTCTGGAAACACCATATATTTT. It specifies CAISEQMGISGNTIYF.

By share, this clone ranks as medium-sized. The CDR3 coding sequence is TGTGCCAGCAGCCGTCCGGACAGGGGCTATGGCTACACCTTC. This gives the protein CASSRPDRGYGYTF. This chain uses TRBV7-2 with TRBJ1-2; 9 bases map to TRBD1. CDR1 SGHTA and CDR2 FQGNSA come from the germline V gene. This CDR3 contains 14 residues. V lost 5 bases to trimming and J lost 4 bases; unmatched junction nucleotides: 5.

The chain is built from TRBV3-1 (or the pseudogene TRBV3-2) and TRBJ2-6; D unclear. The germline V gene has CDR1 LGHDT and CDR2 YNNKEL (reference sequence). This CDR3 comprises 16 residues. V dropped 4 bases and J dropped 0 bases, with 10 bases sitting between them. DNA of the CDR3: TGTGCCAGCAGCCCCTCCTGGGGCTCTGGGGCCAACGTCCTGACTTTC. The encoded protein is CASSPSWGSGANVLTF.

For the CDR3, the DNA is TGTGCCTGGAGTCAGGGACAGATGGATCAGCCCCAGCATTTT. Protein: CAWSQGQMDQPQHF. J is TRBJ1-5 and V is TRBV30; 7 bases align to TRBD1. Germline V lookup: CDR1 GTSNPN, CDR2 SVGIG (reference sequence). The ends lost 2 bases at V and 5 bases at J; junction bases unmatched: 6. The CDR3 contains 14 residues.

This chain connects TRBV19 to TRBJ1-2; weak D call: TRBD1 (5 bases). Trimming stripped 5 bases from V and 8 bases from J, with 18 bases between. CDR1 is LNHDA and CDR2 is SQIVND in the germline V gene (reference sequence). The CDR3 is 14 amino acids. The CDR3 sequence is CASSAGLPPIGYTF. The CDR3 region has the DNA TGTGCCAGTAGTGCGGGACTCCCTCCCATCGGCTACACCTTC.

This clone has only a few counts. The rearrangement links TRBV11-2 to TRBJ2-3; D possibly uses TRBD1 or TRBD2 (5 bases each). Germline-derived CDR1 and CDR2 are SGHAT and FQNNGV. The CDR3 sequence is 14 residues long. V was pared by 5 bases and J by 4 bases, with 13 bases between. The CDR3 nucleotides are TGTGCCAGCAGCCTAGGCACGGGACCAGATACGCAGTATTTT. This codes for CASSLGTGPDTQYF.

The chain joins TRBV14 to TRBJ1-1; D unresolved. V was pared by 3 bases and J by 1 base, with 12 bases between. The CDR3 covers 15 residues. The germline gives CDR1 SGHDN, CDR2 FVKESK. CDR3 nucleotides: TGTGCCAGCAGCCATAGAGCAGGCACGAACACTGAAGCTTTCTTT. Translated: CASSHRAGTNTEAFF.

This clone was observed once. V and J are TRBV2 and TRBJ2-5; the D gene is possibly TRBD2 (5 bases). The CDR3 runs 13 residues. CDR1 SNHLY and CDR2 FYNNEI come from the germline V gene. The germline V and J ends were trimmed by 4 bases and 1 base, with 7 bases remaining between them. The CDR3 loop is CASSVGSQETQYF. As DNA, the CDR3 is TGTGCCAGCAGTGTTGGGAGCCAAGAGACCCAGTACTTC.

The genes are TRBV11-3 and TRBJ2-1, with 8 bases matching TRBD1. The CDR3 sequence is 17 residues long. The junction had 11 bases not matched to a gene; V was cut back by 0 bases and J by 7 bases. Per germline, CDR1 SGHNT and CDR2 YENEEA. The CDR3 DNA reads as TGTGCCAGCAGCTTAGAGGGGACGCCGACAGGGGATAATGAGCAGTTCTTC. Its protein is CASSLEGTPTGDNEQFF.

CDR3 region: CASSYGGALDYGYTF. The CDR3 DNA sequence: TGTGCCAGCAGTTACGGCGGGGCGCTTGACTATGGCTACACCTTC. This chain uses TRBV6-5 with TRBJ1-2, with a tentative D call TRBD1 (5 bases). This CDR3 region has 15 residues. Germline CDR1 MNHEY, CDR2 SVGAGI. The ends were cut back, 2 bases at V and 3 bases at J, with 13 bases in the middle.

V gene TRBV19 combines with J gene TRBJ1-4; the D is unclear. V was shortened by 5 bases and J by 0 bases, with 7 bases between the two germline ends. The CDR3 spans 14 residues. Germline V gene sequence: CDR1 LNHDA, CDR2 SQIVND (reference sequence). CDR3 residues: CASSGIATNEKLFF. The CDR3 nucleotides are TGTGCCAGTAGTGGTATAGCAACTAATGAAAAACTGTTTTTT.

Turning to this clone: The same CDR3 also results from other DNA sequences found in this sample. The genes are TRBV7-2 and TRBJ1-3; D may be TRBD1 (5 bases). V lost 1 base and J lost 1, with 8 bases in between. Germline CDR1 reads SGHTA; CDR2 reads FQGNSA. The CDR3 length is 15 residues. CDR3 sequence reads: CASSLGGGSGNTIYF. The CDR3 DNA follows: TGTGCCAGCAGCTTAGGGGGGGGTTCTGGAAACACCATATATTTT.

DNA of the CDR3: TGTGCCAGCAGTTTAGAGCGAGCGGGACCATTTTGGGAGCAGTACTTC. Translated: CASSLERAGPFWEQYF. The chain uses TRBV27 and TRBJ2-7; 7 nucleotides match TRBD2. This CDR3 comprises 16 residues. Germline V lookup: CDR1 MNHEY, CDR2 SMNVEV (reference sequence). J was trimmed by 7 bases and V by 2 bases; bases with no gene match: 14.